This T cell receptor (beta chain) is drawn from a study of immune reconstitution after stem cell transplant in scleroderma (dated by TCRdb to 2017 to 2019). Reading from cysteine to phenylalanine, the CDR3 counts 10 amino acids. Of the read, only the CDR3 DNA is kept; its 30 bases are in frame from base 1. V drops 5 bases and J drops 4 bases, leaving 2 bases in between. This clonotype is medium-sized (0.01 to 0.1%). Its target antigen remains unknown. Qualities for individual bases were not recorded, and no much larger clone is one base off. Libraries were made using RT-PCR. Sequencing relied on an Illumina MiSeq. The raw public data were reprocessed by TCRdb itself: fastp quality trimming at Q25, MiXCR clonotype calling, in-frame beta chains only. CDR3 protein duplicates are merged, each entry listing the most common genes and DNA. The sample has a few thousand distinct CDR3 sequences on record, 6.5% to 8.5% of them singletons. The ten largest account for over 9.5% of the sample.

The chain joins TRBV12-3 or TRBV12-4 to TRBJ1-2, with the D gene uncertain. The biological material was taken before or after autologous hematopoietic stem cell transplantation (not recorded which). This TCR came from a male donor with systemic sclerosis. The sequenced DNA: TGTGCCAGCAGTCTCTATGGCTACACCTTC. The translation is CASSLYGYTF.